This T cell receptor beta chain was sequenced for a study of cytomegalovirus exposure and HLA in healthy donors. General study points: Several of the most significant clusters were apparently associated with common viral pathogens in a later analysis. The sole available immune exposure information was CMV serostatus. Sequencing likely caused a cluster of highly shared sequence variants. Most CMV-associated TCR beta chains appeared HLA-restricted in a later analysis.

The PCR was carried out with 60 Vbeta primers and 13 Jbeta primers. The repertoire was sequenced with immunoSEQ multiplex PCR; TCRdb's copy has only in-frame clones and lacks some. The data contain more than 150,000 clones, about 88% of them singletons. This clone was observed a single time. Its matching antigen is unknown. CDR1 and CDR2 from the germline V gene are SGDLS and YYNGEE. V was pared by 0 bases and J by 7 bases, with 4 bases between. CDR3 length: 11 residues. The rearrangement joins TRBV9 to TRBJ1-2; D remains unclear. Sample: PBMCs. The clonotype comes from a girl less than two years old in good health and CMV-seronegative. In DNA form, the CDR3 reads TGTGCCAGCAGCGTAGCCGGTGGCTACACCTTC. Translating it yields CASSVAGGYTF.